This TCR beta chain was recovered during a study of lymphopenia after photon versus proton radiotherapy. General observations from the study: After lymphocyte nadir, photon-treated repertoires showed oligoclonal expansion, especially CD8+ Temra. Under photons, naive T cells and diversity fell while effector/memory populations rose.

This CDR3 is built from 14 residues. Germline values: CDR1 SGHRS, CDR2 YFSETQ. Losses at the gene ends were 0 bases for V and 3 bases for J; bases not matched to a gene: 2. On this clone itself: What it binds is not known.

The method was immunoSEQ multiplex PCR; TCRdb's version includes in-frame clones alone and lacks a portion of them. The sample contains approximately 70,000 clones, roughly 90% of which appear only once. The J gene is TRBJ2-5, the V gene TRBV5-1; TRBD2 agrees at 7 bases. This clonotype was obtained from a man older than 75 with esophageal cancer. The sample in question was peripheral blood, obtained from a patient treated with proton-based radiotherapy. As DNA, the CDR3 is TGCGCCAGCAGCTTGGAACGGGGGGAAGAGACCCAGTACTTC. It yields the protein CASSLERGEETQYF.